The rows below give T cell receptor beta chains drawn from one sample of a study of T cells after yellow fever vaccination. MiXCR, applied by TCRdb to the 5' RACE reads, yields one record per CDR3 protein. The sample includes a few hundred thousand distinct CDR3 sequences, around a sixth of them seen just once. The material was PBMCs, obtained less than 6 days after the first yellow fever vaccination. These receptors were obtained from a man in his late teens or twenties who received the YFV17D yellow fever vaccine. CDR3s include the opening cysteine and the closing phenylalanine or tryptophan. Fields, in order: V gene, J gene, D gene, clone size, CDR3 DNA, CDR3 protein. A D gene is named only where the DNA matches it firmly. The size entry is marked missing in some rows and otherwise reads once, few, many or a size class.

v_gene: TRBV12-3/TRBV12-4
j_gene: TRBJ2-2
d_gene: TRBD2
abundance: few
CDR3nt: TGTGCCAGCAGTTTAAAGCGGGGGGGGAATACCGGGGAGCTGTTTTTT
CDR3aa: CASSLKRGGNTGELFF

v_gene: TRBV3-1
j_gene: TRBJ2-5
d_gene: TRBD2
abundance: .
CDR3nt: TGTGCCAGCAGCCAGACTAGCGCGGGGTTGGAGACCCAGTACTTC
CDR3aa: CASSQTSAGLETQYF

v_gene: TRBV5-6
j_gene: TRBJ2-5
d_gene: TRBD2
abundance: .
CDR3nt: TGTGCCAGCAGCTTGGGCGGGGGGCCGGGGGAGACCCAGTACTTC
CDR3aa: CASSLGGGPGETQYF

v_gene: TRBV7-6
j_gene: TRBJ2-2
d_gene: .
abundance: once
CDR3nt: TGTGCCAGCAGCTTAGTTGGGACGGCTGGCACCGGGGAGCTGTTTTTT
CDR3aa: CASSLVGTAGTGELFF

v_gene: TRBV6-5
j_gene: TRBJ2-1
d_gene: TRBD2
abundance: few
CDR3nt: TGTGCCAGCAGCCAGTATGGGACGATGGGGAGGGATGAGCAGTTCTTC
CDR3aa: CASSQYGTMGRDEQFF

v_gene: TRBV10-3
j_gene: TRBJ2-5
d_gene: .
abundance: .
CDR3nt: TGTGCCATCAGTGAGAAGGTCGAGACCCAGTACTTC
CDR3aa: CAISEKVETQYF

v_gene: TRBV29-1
j_gene: TRBJ2-3
d_gene: .
abundance: few
CDR3nt: TGCAGCGTTGATTGGGAGGTTGGGACAGAGACAGATACGCAGTATTTT
CDR3aa: CSVDWEVGTETDTQYF

v_gene: TRBV7-3
j_gene: TRBJ2-7
d_gene: TRBD2
abundance: few
CDR3nt: TGTGCCAGCAGCTTAAGCGGGGGGGCAAACGAGCAGTACTTC
CDR3aa: CASSLSGGANEQYF

v_gene: TRBV12-3/TRBV12-4
j_gene: TRBJ2-3
d_gene: .
abundance: .
CDR3nt: TGTGCCAGCAGTTTAGTAGGTGCGGGCACAGATACGCAGTATTTT
CDR3aa: CASSLVGAGTDTQYF

v_gene: TRBV5-1
j_gene: TRBJ2-3
d_gene: TRBD2
abundance: many
CDR3nt: TGCGCCAGCACGACTAGCGGGGGGAGGACAGATACGCAGTATTTT
CDR3aa: CASTTSGGRTDTQYF

v_gene: TRBV7-2
j_gene: TRBJ1-6
d_gene: .
abundance: many
CDR3nt: TGTGCCAGCAGCTTTCAAGGGTTCTTTTCACCCCTCCACTTT
CDR3aa: CASSFQGFFSPLHF

v_gene: TRBV12-3/TRBV12-4
j_gene: TRBJ1-6
d_gene: TRBD1
abundance: .
CDR3nt: TGTGCCAGCAGTCGGACAGGGCTCGATAATTCACCCCTCCACTTT
CDR3aa: CASSRTGLDNSPLHF

v_gene: TRBV12-3/TRBV12-4
j_gene: TRBJ2-7
d_gene: TRBD2
abundance: .
CDR3nt: TGTGCCAGCAGTTACACTAGCGGGGGGATCTACGAGCAGTACTTC
CDR3aa: CASSYTSGGIYEQYF

v_gene: TRBV7-9
j_gene: TRBJ1-1
d_gene: TRBD1
abundance: .
CDR3nt: TGTGCCAGCAGCCCCCCGGGACAGGGAACCACTGAAGCTTTCTTT
CDR3aa: CASSPPGQGTTEAFF

v_gene: TRBV7-2
j_gene: TRBJ2-5
d_gene: .
abundance: .
CDR3nt: TGTGCCAGCAGCTTTCCAGTGGAAGAGACCCAGTACTTC
CDR3aa: CASSFPVEETQYF

v_gene: TRBV21-1
j_gene: TRBJ1-5
d_gene: .
abundance: .
CDR3nt: TGTGCCAGCACACCTATTCGGGGCAGACCCTCGGAGCCCCAGCATTTT
CDR3aa: CASTPIRGRPSEPQHF

v_gene: TRBV20-1
j_gene: TRBJ1-5
d_gene: .
abundance: few
CDR3nt: TGCAGTGCTAGACAGGACAAACTAATGTTCGGTCAGCCCCAGCATTTT
CDR3aa: CSARQDKLMFGQPQHF

v_gene: TRBV18
j_gene: TRBJ2-3
d_gene: TRBD2
abundance: .
CDR3nt: TGTGCCAGCTCACCCCCTAGCCAGCGGGGGGGCAATACGCAGTATTTT
CDR3aa: CASSPPSQRGGNTQYF

v_gene: TRBV6-5
j_gene: TRBJ1-1
d_gene: .
abundance: .
CDR3nt: TGTGCCAGCAGTTACTCGACCGGACAGAACACTGAAGCTTTCTTT
CDR3aa: CASSYSTGQNTEAFF

v_gene: TRBV6-5
j_gene: TRBJ1-1
d_gene: .
abundance: few
CDR3nt: TGTGCCAGCAGTTACGGATTCGTTGACACTGAAGCTTTCTTT
CDR3aa: CASSYGFVDTEAFF

v_gene: TRBV4-1
j_gene: TRBJ1-2
d_gene: .
abundance: .
CDR3nt: TGCGCCAGCAGCCCCCTAGGGACAACGGGGGACTATGGCTACACCTTC
CDR3aa: CASSPLGTTGDYGYTF

v_gene: TRBV5-4
j_gene: TRBJ2-1
d_gene: .
abundance: many
CDR3nt: TGTGCCAGCAGCCAAGTCCCCACCTACAATGAGCAGTTCTTC
CDR3aa: CASSQVPTYNEQFF

v_gene: TRBV5-5
j_gene: TRBJ2-1
d_gene: .
abundance: .
CDR3nt: TGTGCCAGCAGCCCTCTAGCGAATGAGCAGTTCTTC
CDR3aa: CASSPLANEQFF

v_gene: TRBV24-1
j_gene: TRBJ2-5
d_gene: TRBD1
abundance: few
CDR3nt: TGTGCCACCAGTGATCCCGGGACAGGGGGGTTGGAGACCCAGTACTTC
CDR3aa: CATSDPGTGGLETQYF

v_gene: TRBV7-9
j_gene: TRBJ1-2
d_gene: .
abundance: few
CDR3nt: TGTGCCAGCAGCTTAGCGACTCGTAACTATGGCTACACCTTC
CDR3aa: CASSLATRNYGYTF

v_gene: TRBV2
j_gene: TRBJ1-1
d_gene: .
abundance: few
CDR3nt: TGTGCCAGCAGTGGGGGGTTGGTATCCCGAGAAGCTTTCTTT
CDR3aa: CASSGGLVSREAFF

v_gene: TRBV12-3/TRBV12-4
j_gene: TRBJ1-2
d_gene: TRBD1
abundance: .
CDR3nt: TGTGCCAGCAGAATGACAGGGCATGGCTACACCTTC
CDR3aa: CASRMTGHGYTF

v_gene: TRBV18
j_gene: TRBJ2-3
d_gene: .
abundance: .
CDR3nt: TGTGCCAGCTCACCACGCAGGGGCCAAGATACGCAGTATTTT
CDR3aa: CASSPRRGQDTQYF

v_gene: TRBV6-1
j_gene: TRBJ1-5
d_gene: .
abundance: few
CDR3nt: TGTGCCAGCAGCTCCTTTGACGGGCAGCCCCAGCATTTT
CDR3aa: CASSSFDGQPQHF

v_gene: TRBV20-1
j_gene: TRBJ2-1
d_gene: TRBD2
abundance: many
CDR3nt: TGCAGTGCTAGGGGGGGGCCCGGGGGGGCGGTCAATGAGCAGTTCTTC
CDR3aa: CSARGGPGGAVNEQFF

v_gene: TRBV3-1
j_gene: TRBJ1-5
d_gene: .
abundance: .
CDR3nt: TGTGCCAGCAGCCAAATGCAGAATCAGCCCCAGCATTTT
CDR3aa: CASSQMQNQPQHF

v_gene: TRBV27
j_gene: TRBJ1-6
d_gene: .
abundance: .
CDR3nt: TGTGCCAGCAGTCCGGGGAGTGGGGGTGGTTCACCCCTCCACTTT
CDR3aa: CASSPGSGGGSPLHF

v_gene: TRBV24-1
j_gene: TRBJ2-1
d_gene: .
abundance: few
CDR3nt: TGTGCCACCAGCCCAGCTGGGGTAGATCCTGAGCAGTTCTTC
CDR3aa: CATSPAGVDPEQFF

v_gene: TRBV10-3
j_gene: TRBJ2-5
d_gene: .
abundance: .
CDR3nt: TGTGCCATGGGGACGGCCGTCCAAGAGACCCAGTACTTC
CDR3aa: CAMGTAVQETQYF

v_gene: TRBV27
j_gene: TRBJ2-1
d_gene: TRBD2
abundance: .
CDR3nt: TGTGCCAGCAGTCGCGGGGGGGCCTTGAATGAGCAGTTCTTC
CDR3aa: CASSRGGALNEQFF

v_gene: TRBV20-1
j_gene: TRBJ2-2
d_gene: .
abundance: many
CDR3nt: TGCAGTGCTAGAGATAAGGGCTACTTCACCGGGGAGCTGTTTTTT
CDR3aa: CSARDKGYFTGELFF

v_gene: TRBV14
j_gene: TRBJ1-6
d_gene: TRBD1
abundance: .
CDR3nt: TGTGCCAGCAGCCAAGAGACAGGGAGGACTTCACCCCTCCACTTT
CDR3aa: CASSQETGRTSPLHF

v_gene: TRBV3-1
j_gene: TRBJ2-1
d_gene: TRBD1
abundance: many
CDR3nt: TGTGCCAGCAGCCAGGCCCGGGACAGGGTGGCCAATGAGCAGTTCTTC
CDR3aa: CASSQARDRVANEQFF

v_gene: TRBV20-1
j_gene: TRBJ1-3
d_gene: .
abundance: few
CDR3nt: TGCAGTGCTAGAATGAGCTCTGGAAACACCATATATTTT
CDR3aa: CSARMSSGNTIYF

v_gene: TRBV7-9
j_gene: TRBJ2-1
d_gene: TRBD1
abundance: many
CDR3nt: TGTGCCAGCAGCTCTACAGGGGGACGGGAGCAGTTCTTC
CDR3aa: CASSSTGGREQFF

v_gene: TRBV11-2
j_gene: TRBJ2-5
d_gene: .
abundance: .
CDR3nt: TGTGCCAGCAGCTTAATCCTTAGAGGAGGGGAGACCCAGTACTTC
CDR3aa: CASSLILRGGETQYF